These 23 T cell receptor beta chains originate from one sample sequenced in a study of blood T cell repertoires in COVID-19. Clones were read by immunoSEQ multiplex PCR, and TCRdb kept only the in-frame ones, dropping some. The table lists about 49,000 clones, over 65% of them singletons. Sample: peripheral blood. The receptors were sampled from a human donor in a cohort sampled during active COVID-19.

This rearrangement joins TRBV5-6 to TRBJ1-5, with unresolved D. CDR1 SGHDT and CDR2 YYEEEE come from the germline V gene. The CDR3 totals 14 residues. Trimming took 4 bases from V and 4 from J, leaving 12 bases between them. CDR3 protein: CASSGWGGNQPQHF. CDR3 bases: TGTGCCAGCAGCGGGTGGGGAGGGAATCAGCCCCAGCATTTT.

The chain couples TRBV19 to TRBJ1-5; D uncertain. This CDR3 has 13 amino acids. Germline-derived CDR1 and CDR2 are LNHDA and SQIVND (reference sequence). Trimming pared 4 bases from V and 5 bases from J, leaving 9 bases between. CDR3 in amino acids: CASSTRGDQPQHF. CDR3 nucleotide sequence: TGTGCCAGTAGTACCCGGGGTGATCAGCCCCAGCATTTT.

V is TRBV7-3 and J is TRBJ2-1, with 9 bases fitting TRBD2. Trimming removed 3 bases from V and 7 bases from J; junction bases left unmatched: 7. Germline V lookup: CDR1 SGHTA, CDR2 FQGTGA. The CDR3 runs 15 residues. CDR3 loop: CASSLGLAPLNEQFF. Here the CDR3 DNA reads TGTGCCAGCAGCTTGGGACTAGCCCCCTTAAATGAGCAGTTCTTC.

J is TRBJ1-2 and V is TRBV30; D gene ambiguous. Germline V gene sequence: CDR1 GTSNPN, CDR2 SVGIG (reference sequence). The CDR3 has 14 amino acids. V was trimmed by 2 bases and J by 6 bases, leaving 16 bases between them. The CDR3 protein is CAWSRRSEYNGYTF. CDR3 nucleotides: TGTGCCTGGAGTCGTAGGTCGGAGTACAATGGCTACACCTTC.

This chain links TRBV4-1 with TRBJ1-4; 9 bases agree with TRBD1. The trim removed 0 bases at V and 8 bases at J, leaving 4 bases unmatched. Looked up from germline, CDR1 is MGHRA and CDR2 is YSYEKL. CDR3 size: 15 residues. CDR3 amino acids: CASSQDRTGDEKLFF. In DNA form, the CDR3 reads TGCGCCAGCAGCCAAGATCGGACAGGGGACGAAAAACTGTTTTTT.

The chain links TRBV6-1 to TRBJ2-7, with 9 bases fitting TRBD1. Germline-derived CDR1 and CDR2 are MNHNS and SASEGT. The CDR3 loop spans 16 amino acids. Trimming cost V 1 base and J 3 bases; bases outside gene matches: 7. CDR3 sequence reads: CASSEVPGTGLYEQYF. Here the CDR3 DNA reads TGTGCCAGCAGTGAAGTTCCCGGGACAGGGCTCTACGAGCAGTACTTC.

The chain links TRBV30 to TRBJ1-2, with D possibly being TRBD1 (6 bases). Per the germline V gene, CDR1 is GTSNPN and CDR2 is SVGIG (reference sequence). The CDR3 extends over 14 amino acids. Trimming cost V 5 bases and J 4 bases, with 17 bases left between them. CDR3 sequence: CAWGAGDDRYGYTF. The CDR3 DNA reads TGTGCCTGGGGAGCAGGGGATGATCGCTATGGCTACACCTTC.

The genes are TRBV19 and TRBJ2-1; possibly TRBD1 for D (6 bases). V was cut by 8 bases and J by 7 bases, with 15 bases left in between. The CDR3 is 13 residues long. Germline CDR1 is LNHDA and CDR2 is SQIVND (reference sequence). CDR3 residues: CASHTSQGNEQFF. The CDR3 DNA sequence: TGTGCCAGTCACACTTCCCAGGGGAATGAGCAGTTCTTC.

V is TRBV27 and J is TRBJ1-1; TRBD1 matches 7 bases. The CDR3 is 14 amino acids. The germline gives CDR1 MNHEY, CDR2 SMNVEV (reference sequence). J lost 2 bases, V lost 3 bases, and 3 bases had no gene match. As DNA, the CDR3 is TGTGCCAGCAGTTTTGGAGGGGGCAACACTGAAGCTTTCTTT. Encoded protein: CASSFGGGNTEAFF.

V gene TRBV29-1 combines with J gene TRBJ1-2, with unresolved D. CDR3 size: 14 residues. CDR1 is SQVTM, CDR2 ANQGSEA, per germline. V lost 3 bases and J lost 8, with 19 bases in between. The CDR3 DNA sequence: TGCAGCGTTGATATAACGGTAGGAGCAGACGGCTACACCTTC. It translates to CSVDITVGADGYTF.

This clone showed up just once. V is TRBV12-5 and J is TRBJ2-5, with 10 nucleotides matching TRBD1. The length of the CDR3 is 15 residues. Germline V gene data show CDR1 as LGHNT and CDR2 as FRNRAP. J lost 1 base, V lost 4 bases, and 3 bases had no gene match. The DNA of the CDR3 is TGTGCTAGTGGTTCGGGACAGGGGACCCAAGAGACCCAGTACTTC. Its protein product is CASGSGQGTQETQYF.

The rearrangement uses TRBV11-3 and TRBJ2-7, with 9 bases identical to TRBD1. V shed 3 bases and J 6 bases; nucleotides not matched to a gene: 6. Germline CDR1 is SGHNT and CDR2 is YENEEA. This CDR3 is built from 14 residues. This chain's CDR3 is CASSFRDRAGEQYF. In nucleotides, the CDR3 is TGTGCCAGCAGCTTCCGGGACAGGGCGGGCGAGCAGTACTTC.

The CDR3 bases are TGTGCCACCAACCCCGACAGGACCTTCCCGCCGGACACCATATATTTT. This sequence encodes CATNPDRTFPPDTIYF. The genes are TRBV19 and TRBJ1-3; weak D call: TRBD1 (6 bases). CDR3 length: 16 residues. Germline CDR1 reads LNHDA; CDR2 reads SQIVND (reference sequence). V lost 10 bases and J lost 8, with 27 bases in between. The complete variable domain, with remaining parts taken from reference TRBV19 and TRBJ1-3, reads DGGITQSPKYLFRKEGQNVTLSCEQNLNHDAMYWYRQDPGQGLRLIYYSQIVNDFQKGDIAEGYSVSREKKESFPLTVTSAQKNPTAFYLCATNPDRTFPPDTIYFGEGSWLTVV.

The chain links TRBV5-1 to TRBJ2-3; D not certain. This CDR3 region has 14 residues. CDR1 is SGHRS, CDR2 YFSETQ, per germline. The germline V and J ends were trimmed by 1 base and 5 bases, with 11 bases remaining between them. CDR3 nucleotides: TGCGCCAGCAGCTTGTCCACTCCCGGAGATACGCAGTATTTT. As protein: CASSLSTPGDTQYF. The variable domain in full, with the rest retrieved from reference TRBV5-1 and TRBJ2-3, is KAGVTQTPRYLIKTRGQQVTLSCSPISGHRSVSWYQQTPGQGLQFLFEYFSETQRNKGNFPGRFSGRQFSNSRSEMNVSTLELGDSALYLCASSLSTPGDTQYFGPGTRLTVL.

V gene TRBV27 combines with J gene TRBJ1-1, with D tentatively TRBD1 (5 bases). Germline V lookup: CDR1 MNHEY, CDR2 SMNVEV (reference sequence). This CDR3 spans 15 amino acids. The V end was cut by 4 bases, the J end by 4 bases, with 16 bases between. DNA for the CDR3: TGTGCCAGCAGTTACCGGGGGAGAGGGAGCACTGAAGCTTTCTTT. This sequence encodes CASSYRGRGSTEAFF.

This chain joins TRBV7-2 and TRBJ2-5; D gene unclear. The CDR3 covers 13 residues. The V gene lost 2 bases and the J gene lost 2 bases, with 6 bases spanning the gap. Germline CDR1 and CDR2: SGHTA and FQGNSA. The CDR3 spells CASSLYRQETQYF. The CDR3 DNA is TGTGCCAGCAGCTTATATCGGCAAGAGACCCAGTACTTC.

The V gene is TRBV19, the J gene TRBJ2-3, with 10 bases that match TRBD2. The CDR3 has 15 residues. Germline V gene data show CDR1 as LNHDA and CDR2 as SQIVND (reference sequence). The V and J ends lost 7 bases and 2 bases, in that order; junction bases with no gene match: 6. The CDR3 loop reads CASKKRGGHTDTQYF. The CDR3 DNA is TGTGCCAGTAAAAAGCGGGGGGGCCACACAGATACGCAGTATTTT. Together with reference TRBV19 and TRBJ2-3, the CDR3 gives the full variable domain: DGGITQSPKYLFRKEGQNVTLSCEQNLNHDAMYWYRQDPGQGLRLIYYSQIVNDFQKGDIAEGYSVSREKKESFPLTVTSAQKNPTAFYLCASKKRGGHTDTQYFGPGTRLTVL.

This rearrangement joins TRBV5-1 to TRBJ1-2; D unclear. Trimming pared 6 bases from V and 5 bases from J, leaving 17 bases between. This CDR3 has 14 residues. The germline V gene encodes CDR1 SGHRS and CDR2 YFSETQ. CDR3 sequence (DNA): TGCGCCAGCACATTAGCGGACTTCAGATATGGCTACACCTTC. Translated, it gives CASTLADFRYGYTF.

The CDR3 spells CASSFVGQPNQPQHF. CDR3 bases: TGTGCCAGCAGTTTCGTTGGGCAGCCCAATCAGCCCCAGCATTTT. This chain joins TRBV27 and TRBJ1-5; D remains unclear. With 3 bases removed from V and 3 bases from J, the gap between germline ends came to 12 bases. The CDR3 is 15 amino acids. The germline gives CDR1 MNHEY, CDR2 SMNVEV (reference sequence).

The sample holds a few counts of this clone. The genes are TRBV30 and TRBJ1-1, with TRBD1 as a possible D gene (5 bases). The CDR3 runs 11 residues. Germline-derived CDR1 and CDR2 are GTSNPN and SVGIG (reference sequence). V gave up 2 bases and J gave up 12 bases, with 13 bases separating them. The CDR3: CAWSNKWGTFF. The CDR3, as DNA: TGTGCCTGGAGTAACAAATGGGGCACTTTCTTT.

This chain connects TRBV5-6 to TRBJ1-5; 7 nucleotides align to TRBD1. Unmatched junction bases numbered 13, after V lost 4 bases and J lost 3 bases. The germline V gene has CDR1 SGHDT and CDR2 YYEEEE. This CDR3 has 17 residues. The CDR3: CASSETGDSLNNQPQHF. CDR3 nucleotides: TGTGCCAGCAGCGAAACCGGGGACAGCCTCAACAATCAGCCCCAGCATTTT.

This rearrangement joins TRBV11-2 to TRBJ2-7; TRBD1 might be the D (6 bases). Germline CDR1 reads SGHAT; CDR2 reads FQNNGV. V was pared by 5 bases and J by 4 bases, with 9 bases between. There are 12 residues in the CDR3. As DNA, the CDR3 is TGTGCCAGCAGCCGAACAGGGTACGAGCAGTACTTC. Encoded protein: CASSRTGYEQYF.

The rearrangement joins TRBV3-1 (or the pseudogene TRBV3-2) to TRBJ1-1, with TRBD1 matching 8 bases. Germline lookup yields CDR1 LGHDT and CDR2 YNNKEL (reference sequence). The CDR3 spans 13 residues. V shed 4 bases and J 5 bases; nucleotides not matched to a gene: 3. CDR3 region: CASSPRGRTEAFF. Here the CDR3 DNA reads TGTGCCAGCAGCCCCAGGGGGCGGACTGAAGCTTTCTTT.